The subject of this entry is one TCR beta chain. The antigen is undetermined. This record belongs to a study of a mutant IDH1 vaccine in newly diagnosed glioma. Background on the study: Vaccines were begun 4-6 weeks after radiotherapy alone, or with temozolomide cycles. Study findings and constraints: Vaccine-induced immune responses occurred in 90% to 95% of patients.

Produced via immunoSEQ multiplex PCR; TCRdb's table is partial and in-frame only. The table has roughly 60,000 clones, under 90% seen once. In germline, CDR1 is LNHDA, CDR2 SQIVND (reference sequence). Trimming pared 6 bases from V and 7 bases from J, leaving 10 bases between. The CDR3 sequence is 12 residues long. Time point specified: week 11, during vaccination. Doses comprised 300 ug of mutant IDH1 20-mer peptide each, plus topical imiquimod. Tumors from donors were new WHO grade 3 or 4 IDH1-mutant astrocytomas with ATRX loss. The specimen was PBMCs, collected from a glioma patient whose treatment included an IDH1 peptide vaccine. The sequence came from a man aged 25 to 40 with glioma. This chain connects TRBV19 to TRBJ1-5; possibly TRBD1 for D (5 bases). In DNA, the CDR3 is TGTGCCAGTAGGGACGGGGGGCAGCCCCAGCATTTT. As protein: CASRDGGQPQHF.